The entry that follows covers one TCR beta chain sequence. As yet, its antigen is unknown. The data were obtained in a study of T cell clones after liver transplantation. Here immunoSEQ multiplex PCR was the method, and the copy in TCRdb shows in-frame clones only, minus some. The sample records 65,000 to 70,000 clones, roughly 92% being singletons. The study's findings and limits: A larger donor-reactive than third-party decline suggested partial antigen-specific deletion.

The germline CDR1 and CDR2 sequences are SGHNT and YENEEA. CDR3 length: 14 amino acids. V lost 2 bases, J lost 6 bases, and 6 bases stayed unmatched. The genes are TRBV11-3 and TRBJ2-5; TRBD1 matches at 7 bases. Sequenced material: CD4+ T cells from blood, taken roughly 25 months after liver transplant. This clonotype originated in a human patient who received a liver transplant. T cells may partly derive from the graft donor. For the CDR3, the DNA is TGTGCCAGCAGCTTAACGACAGGGATCCAGACCCAGTACTTC. Translating it yields CASSLTTGIQTQYF.